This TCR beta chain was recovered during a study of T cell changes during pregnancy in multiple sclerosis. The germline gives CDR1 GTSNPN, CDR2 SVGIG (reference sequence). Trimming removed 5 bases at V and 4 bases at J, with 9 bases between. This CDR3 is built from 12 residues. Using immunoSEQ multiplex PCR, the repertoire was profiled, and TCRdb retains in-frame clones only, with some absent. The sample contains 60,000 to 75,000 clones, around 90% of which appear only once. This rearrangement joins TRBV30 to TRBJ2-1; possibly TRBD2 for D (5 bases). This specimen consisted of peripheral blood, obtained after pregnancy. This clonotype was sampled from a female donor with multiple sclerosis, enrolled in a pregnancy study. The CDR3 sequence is CAWEPGYNEQFF. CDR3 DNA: TGTGCCTGGGAGCCGGGGTACAATGAGCAGTTCTTC.